This T cell receptor beta chain was sequenced for a study of human T cells and chemical hapten exposure (dated by TCRdb to the early 2020s). The study in broad terms: For sensitization, 2% DPC in acetone was applied to an approximately 2 cm by approximately 2 cm area of upper inner arm skin. For TCR sequencing, blood came from over 25 alopecia patients at anywhere from one to four time points (pre-sensitization, 2, 6 and 24 weeks). The libraries were sequenced as a pool, and the TCR yield per sample differed mostly because of small variations in library volumes within the pool. Blood was sampled from patients pre-sensitization (week 0) and at 2, 6 and about 24 weeks after DPC sensitization. Patch testing was performed on the upper back with Finn chambers containing 0.01% DPC, and the patch tests were scored after 6 days according to International Contact Dermatitis Research Group standards. The mostly female patient cohort included alopecia areata with under or over 50% scalp involvement, alopecia totalis and alopecia universalis. Peripheral blood TCR repertoire changes were tracked in vivo in alopecia patients during primary and secondary sensitization to the hapten diphenylcyclopropenone (DPC). Throughout the roughly 26-week study period, patients were also given weekly therapeutic DPC doses on the scalp.

The cysteine opens and the phenylalanine closes a CDR3 of 14 amino acids. The read is trimmed to its CDR3 DNA, 42 bases read in frame from base 1. According to the germline V gene, CDR1 reads SGHTA and CDR2 reads FQGTGA. V and J are truncated by 4 bases and 4 bases respectively, leaving an intervening sequence of 11 bases. What the authors observed across the whole study: The number of TCRs above 1 in 1000 frequency did not change with DPC sensitization; there was no evidence of global repertoire structure alterations. Repeated subsampling changed both the strength of the expansion versus patch-test correlation and the threshold at which that correlation became significant. All patients had alopecia, a presumed autoimmune disease, so their immune response might differ from that of healthy individuals. Compared with pre-sensitization or healthy control sets, expanded TCRs formed significantly more large CDR3 similarity clusters, which is consistent with antigen-driven responses. Patch test score was positively correlated with the number of PT1 expanded TCRs, with significance at thresholds 8, 16 and 32 but not at 4.

This clonotype has only a few counts. This clone's antigen is unknown. Per-nucleotide qualities are absent, and no much larger clonotype sits a single base away. Libraries were constructed by RACE. These reads were obtained on a NextSeq 500. During library preparation, unique molecular identifiers were attached to individual cDNA molecules so that TCRs could be counted quantitatively and reproducibly. From each blood RNA sample, both TCR alpha and TCR beta chains were sequenced. The source study handled its data this way. The median number of TCRs per sample was some 100,000, ranging from roughly 20,000 to 700,000. V, J and CDR3 annotation of the TCR reads was performed with the Decombinator software suite. For PS versus PT1 abundance plots, all samples were subsampled to the same number of TCRs (28,000). Expanded TCRs were defined as absent before sensitization and observed at least eight times at the 2-week time point. Starting from the raw public reads, TCRdb applied fastp trimming at Q25, assembled clones with MiXCR and retained in-frame beta chains. Entries are consolidated by CDR3 protein sequence, retaining the most common genes and DNA. The V and J calls and clone size are TCRdb's, not the authors'. The sample table holds 330,000 or so distinct CDR3 sequences, of which just under 6.5% were seen once. The top ten clones comprise around 6% of the sample.

The time point label, read with the paper, signifies: patch test 2, 6 weeks after DPC sensitization. The treatment or condition label for this specimen denotes: therapeutic diphenylcyclopropenone sensitization with weekly scalp DPC. At each patch-test visit, blood was drawn before the patch test was applied. Eligible patients were aged 18 to 70, diagnosed with alopecia, deemed suitable for DPC therapy, and excluded if pregnant. Total RNA was extracted from unfractionated whole blood that had been collected in Tempus Blood RNA tubes. The receptor's source is a woman between 18 and 29 years old with alopecia areata. Some clones in this sample may be carry-over from other donors' samples. The chain is assembled from TRBV7-3 and TRBJ1-3; a confident D gene designation cannot be given. This material consisted of whole blood, taken in connection with sensitization to the hapten diphenylcyclopropenone (DPC). The DNA is TGTGCCAGCAGCTCCTCAGCAGCCGGAAACACCATATATTTT. This gives the protein CASSSSAAGNTIYF. Where the CDR3 stops, the reference TRBV7-3 and TRBJ1-3 genes take over; the full variable domain is GAGVSQTPSNKVTEKGKYVELRCDPISGHTALYWYRQSLGQGPEFLIYFQGTGAADDSGLPNDRFFAVRPEGSVSTLKIQRTERGDSAVYLCASSSSAAGNTIYFGEGSWLTVV.